These T cell receptor beta chains were read from a single sample in a study of vaccination effects on CD4 cells after COVID-19. Sequencing used immunoSEQ multiplex PCR; TCRdb keeps in-frame clones, though not all of them. The sample shows about 34,000 clones, roughly four fifths of them seen only once. Their cognate antigens are unknown. This sample comprised CD4+ T cells from PBMCs cultured without peptide, obtained after COVID-19 vaccination. The origin of the receptors is a human donor who had a prior SARS-CoV-2 infection. Each CDR3 is given with its conserved first and last residue. The order of the fields is V gene, clone size, D gene, J gene, CDR3 DNA, CDR3 protein. A D gene is named only where the DNA matches it firmly. For some rows the clone size is stated as once, few or many, or as a class when expanded; others skip it.

TRBV5-6	once	-	TRBJ2-5	TGTGCCAGCAGCTTGGGGGGGGAGTACCAAGAGACCCAGTACTTC	CASSLGGEYQETQYF
TRBV29-1	-	TRBD2	TRBJ2-3	TGCAGCGTTGTCCTAGCGGGAGTGGGAGATACGCAGTATTTT	CSVVLAGVGDTQYF
TRBV3-1/TRBV3-2	-	TRBD1	TRBJ2-5	TGTGCCAGCAGCCTAATCGGGAAGGGGGCGGAGACCCAGTACTTC	CASSLIGKGAETQYF
TRBV11-1	-	TRBD2	TRBJ2-7	TGTGCCAGCAGCTCCGAGACTAGCGGGAGATACGAGCAGTACTTC	CASSSETSGRYEQYF
TRBV30	-	-	TRBJ1-1	TGTGCCTGGAGGGAACAAACAAACACTGAAGCTTTCTTT	CAWREQTNTEAFF
TRBV7-9	-	-	TRBJ2-1	TGTGCCAGCAGCTTACTTCCAGGGGTAAACAATGAGCAGTTCTTC	CASSLLPGVNNEQFF
TRBV24-1	few	TRBD1	TRBJ2-7	TGTGCCACCAGTGACTCAAGCCGGACAGGGTTAGGCGAGCAGTACTTC	CATSDSSRTGLGEQYF
TRBV2	few	-	TRBJ1-1	TGTGCCAGCAGAAAAGAGCCGGACGGACACACTGAAGCTTTCTTT	CASRKEPDGHTEAFF
TRBV2	few	-	TRBJ1-2	TGTGCCAGCAGCTTCAGGGATTGGGGCGGCTACACCTTC	CASSFRDWGGYTF
TRBV6-2/TRBV6-3	-	TRBD2	TRBJ2-7	TGTGCCAGCAGTCGCCGCCGACTAGCGGGACACGAGCAGTACTTC	CASSRRRLAGHEQYF
TRBV5-4	-	-	TRBJ2-2	TGTGCCAGCAGCTCAGTGGGGGGGGGCCGAGACGGGGAGCTGTTTTTT	CASSSVGGGRDGELFF
TRBV4-2	-	TRBD1	TRBJ1-6	TGTGCCAGCAGTGGCGGACAGGGAAGCACCTATAATTCACCCCTCCACTTT	CASSGGQGSTYNSPLHF
TRBV19	-	-	TRBJ1-5	TGTGCCAGTAGCCAGGGAGACCAGCCCCAGCATTTT	CASSQGDQPQHF
TRBV25-1	-	-	TRBJ2-1	TGTGCCAGCAGATTAGACTACTACAATGAGCAGTTCTTC	CASRLDYYNEQFF
TRBV3-1/TRBV3-2	-	-	TRBJ2-1	TGTGCCAGCAGTCAACACCCCCCGCGGAACTCCTACAATGAGCAGTTCTTC	CASSQHPPRNSYNEQFF
TRBV7-3	few	TRBD1	TRBJ2-1	TGTGCCAGCAGTTATAACCAAGGGGGACAGCTCAATGAGCAGTTCTTC	CASSYNQGGQLNEQFF
TRBV20-1	-	-	TRBJ2-5	TGCAGTGCTAAGGATAGGGTGACCCAGTACTTC	CSAKDRVTQYF
TRBV7-9	-	-	TRBJ2-6	TGTGCCAGCAGCGAGGGCGGGGCATCTGGGGCCAACGTCCTGACTTTC	CASSEGGASGANVLTF
TRBV11-2	-	-	TRBJ2-5	TGTGCCAGCAGCTTTTTTGCAGGGCGAGAGACCCAGTACTTC	CASSFFAGRETQYF
TRBV9	-	-	TRBJ1-6	TGTGCCAGCGGGGGTTCACCCCTCCACTTT	CASGGSPLHF
TRBV11-2	-	TRBD2	TRBJ2-7	TGTGCCAGCAGCCACCTGGGGCCAAAGCGGGAGTACGAGCAGTACTTC	CASSHLGPKREYEQYF
TRBV7-9	-	-	TRBJ2-1	TGTGCCAGCAGCTCAGGGCTAGTGGGTTACAATGAGCAGTTCTTC	CASSSGLVGYNEQFF
TRBV2	-	-	TRBJ1-4	TGTGCCAGCTCGACGGAAACCGGGGGAATCTGGGGTGAAAAACTGTTTTTT	CASSTETGGIWGEKLFF
TRBV5-8	-	-	TRBJ2-7	TGTGCCAGCAGCGCCGGCAGTTGGAGCTCCTACGAGCAGTACTTC	CASSAGSWSSYEQYF
TRBV7-2	-	-	TRBJ1-1	TGTGCCAGCACCTTAACAGGTTACACTGAAGCTTTCTTT	CASTLTGYTEAFF
TRBV18	-	-	TRBJ1-1	TGTGCCAGCTCACCATTTGGGCAGAACACTGAAGCTTTCTTT	CASSPFGQNTEAFF
TRBV18	-	-	TRBJ2-2	TGTGCCAGCTCACCAATGGGGCCTACGGGCACCGGGGAGCTGTTTTTT	CASSPMGPTGTGELFF
TRBV7-9	medium-sized	-	TRBJ2-7	TGTGCCAGCACCAGAAGGGGCAGCTACGAGCAGTACTTC	CASTRRGSYEQYF
TRBV3-1/TRBV3-2	-	TRBD2	TRBJ2-2	TGTGCCAGCAGCCTGTGGACTAGCGCCACCGGGGAGCTGTTTTTT	CASSLWTSATGELFF
TRBV3-1/TRBV3-2	-	TRBD2	TRBJ2-3	TGTGCCAGCAGTCGGGACATTGGGACTAGCGGGACGAGCACAGATACGCAGTATTTT	CASSRDIGTSGTSTDTQYF
TRBV7-9	-	-	TRBJ1-2	TGTGCCAGCAGTTATGATATAGGAGTGAGGAATGGCTACACCTTC	CASSYDIGVRNGYTF
TRBV18	-	-	TRBJ1-4	TGTGCCAGCTCCCCAGCGGAGGGTCATGAAAAACTGTTTTTT	CASSPAEGHEKLFF
TRBV10-1	-	-	TRBJ1-5	TGCGCCAGCAGGGCCCACCTTTCCGGCCTTTATAGCAATCAGCCCCAGCATTTT	CASRAHLSGLYSNQPQHF
TRBV30	-	-	TRBJ1-5	TGTGCCTGGAGTGGGGTCGGCTCTCAGCCCCAGCATTTT	CAWSGVGSQPQHF
TRBV19	-	-	TRBJ2-4	TGTGCCAGTAGTTCGGACAGTACCAAAAACATTCAGTACTTC	CASSSDSTKNIQYF
TRBV14	-	TRBD2	TRBJ2-1	TGTGCCAGCAGCCTAAACTCCATTAGCGGGAGGACGTTCTTC	CASSLNSISGRTFF
TRBV15	-	TRBD2	TRBJ2-1	TGTGCCACCAGCAGATCTACCGGGACTAGCGGGAGTAATGAGCAGTTCTTC	CATSRSTGTSGSNEQFF
TRBV7-3	once	TRBD1	TRBJ1-1	TGTGCCAGCAGCTCCCAGGGGGCCATGGGCACTGAAGCTTTCTTT	CASSSQGAMGTEAFF
TRBV27	-	-	TRBJ2-7	TGTGCCAGCAGTTCCAACCCCGGTGGGTTCTACGAGCAGTACTTC	CASSSNPGGFYEQYF
TRBV3-1/TRBV3-2	-	-	TRBJ2-3	TGTGCCAGCAGCCATGCGGGGGCACCAGATACGCAGTATTTT	CASSHAGAPDTQYF
TRBV18	few	TRBD1	TRBJ2-2	TGTGCCAGCTCACCACTGGGGACAGCGAACACCGGGGAGCTGTTTTTT	CASSPLGTANTGELFF
TRBV11-2	few	TRBD1	TRBJ2-2	TGTGCCAGCAGAACCCGGGACAGGAACACCGGGGAGCTGTTTTTT	CASRTRDRNTGELFF
TRBV4-2	-	-	TRBJ2-2	TGTGCCAGCAGCCAAGGTCAGGATCGGACCGGGGAGCTGTTTTTT	CASSQGQDRTGELFF
TRBV6-6	-	-	TRBJ2-1	TGTGCCAGCAGTCAGGTAGGAGGGTCCTACAATGAGCAGTTCTTC	CASSQVGGSYNEQFF
TRBV6-5	-	TRBD2	TRBJ2-1	TGTGCCAGCAGTTACATGGCCCGTAGCGGGAGTCGGTTCTTC	CASSYMARSGSRFF
TRBV30	-	-	TRBJ1-6	TGTGCCTGGAGTTTGCAGGGACGTTCACCCCTCCACTTT	CAWSLQGRSPLHF
TRBV5-6	once	-	TRBJ2-7	TGTGCCAGCAGCTTAGACAGGAGCATCTACGAGCAGTACTTC	CASSLDRSIYEQYF
TRBV5-1	-	-	TRBJ1-1	TGCGCCAGCAGCTCAAACGGGGGGAATGAGGCTTTCTTT	CASSSNGGNEAFF
TRBV7-2	once	-	TRBJ2-5	TGTGCCAGCAGCTTGGTTCCAGACCCGTCAATGGCCCAGTACTTC	CASSLVPDPSMAQYF
TRBV4-1	-	-	TRBJ2-2	TGCGCCAGCAGCCAAGTTGGAAGGGGACGCGGGGAGCTGTTTTTT	CASSQVGRGRGELFF
TRBV3-1/TRBV3-2	-	-	TRBJ1-1	TGTGCCAGCAGCCAAGTGATGAACACTGAAGCTTTCTTT	CASSQVMNTEAFF
TRBV5-1	-	-	TRBJ2-5	TGCGCCAGCAGCTCGAACCCGACTTGGGGGGACAGTCAAGAGACCCAGTACTTC	CASSSNPTWGDSQETQYF
TRBV2	once	-	TRBJ1-6	TGTGCCAGCAGGGACAGTAATTCACCCCTCCACTTT	CASRDSNSPLHF
TRBV7-2	-	TRBD2	TRBJ2-7	TGTGCCAGCAGCCCCGAGCGGGGGGAGAAGCAGTACTTC	CASSPERGEKQYF